This T cell receptor beta chain was obtained from a study of T-cell memory formation after mild COVID-19. Study findings and constraints: CD4+ contracting clones were found mainly in CM and EM, and CD8+ ones in EMRA. Cross-reactive memory apparently joined, as some responding clones appeared in pre-infection memory.

After removal of 6 bases from V and 4 bases from J, the junction contained 8 bases not matched to a gene. CDR1 and CDR2 (germline): MNHEY, SVGEGT. The CDR3 extends over 16 amino acids. 5'RACE with constant-segment primers yielded barcoded, UMI-tagged TCR alpha and TCR beta cDNA libraries. TCRdb used MiXCR to reprocess the 5' RACE reads, holding one entry per CDR3 protein. The data hold roughly 300,000 distinct CDR3 sequences, with roughly 15% observed a single time. Turning to this clonotype: Its antigen is not known.

The chain links TRBV6-2 or TRBV6-3 to TRBJ2-6; 8 bases line up with TRBD1. Source material: PBMCs or a T cell subset sorted from them (not recorded which). The clonotype originates from a man aged 18 to 35 who had mild COVID-19 (a few samples of this study predate the infection). Cell type and time point are not known. CDR3 DNA sequence: TGTGCCAGCAGCGGACAGGGAATAGGGGGGGCCAACGTCCTGACTTTC. As protein: CASSGQGIGGANVLTF.